The 5 T cell receptor beta chains in this list originate from one sample, sequenced in a study of quantifying T cell responses using KT2 cells. Turning to the study itself: TCR alpha and beta constant-region primers primed reverse transcription of RNA.

The cDNA 3' end received a ligated oligonucleotide with a UMI. An equimolar mix of RC1.1 and RC1.2 primed the beta chain across TRBC1 and TRBC2. TCRdb redid the calling of the UMI-ligation and nested PCR reads with MiXCR, one entry per CDR3 protein. The sample contains tens of thousands of distinct CDR3 sequences, under 7.5% of which appear only once. Sequencing input: PBMCs spiked with cells of the T cell clone KT2. The receptor source for this set is a human donor.

The table lists this clonotype with a few counts. This chain joins TRBV29-1 and TRBJ2-5; D ambiguous. This CDR3 has 14 residues. Trimming shortened V by 4 bases and J by 3 bases, and 15 bases separated the two germline ends. Looked up from germline, CDR1 is SQVTM and CDR2 is ANQGSEA. CDR3: CSVGSGGPEETQYF. In DNA form, the CDR3 reads TGCAGCGTTGGATCTGGTGGGCCTGAAGAGACCCAGTACTTC.

This rearrangement joins TRBV2 to TRBJ1-1; D perhaps matches TRBD1 (5 bases). The CDR3 is 13 amino acids. Germline V gene data show CDR1 as SNHLY and CDR2 as FYNNEI. V shed 5 bases and J shed 1 base, with 8 bases lying between them. The CDR3 sequence: CASSRDPNTEAFF. The CDR3 region has the DNA TGTGCCAGCAGTCGGGACCCGAACACTGAAGCTTTCTTT.

This clonotype showed up many times. This rearrangement joins TRBV19 to TRBJ2-3; possible D gene TRBD2, 6 bases. V shed 9 bases and J shed 0 bases, with 13 bases lying between them. The germline V gene has CDR1 LNHDA and CDR2 SQIVND (reference sequence). The CDR3 spans 14 residues. CDR3 nucleotides: TGTGCCAGCAGTGCCGGGGGTAGCACAGATACGCAGTATTTT. It translates to CASSAGGSTDTQYF.

This clonotype occurred a few times. V usage is TRBV4-1 and J usage is TRBJ1-1; unclear D gene. The CDR3 is 15 residues long. Trimming took 0 bases from V and 6 from J, leaving 14 bases between them. CDR1 MGHRA and CDR2 YSYEKL come from the germline V gene. The CDR3 protein is CASSQDSGVLAEAFF. The CDR3 DNA follows: TGCGCCAGCAGCCAAGATAGTGGGGTTTTGGCTGAAGCTTTCTTT.

The J gene is TRBJ2-3, the V gene TRBV20-1, with 9 bases lining up with TRBD1. CDR1 is DFQATT and CDR2 is SNEGSKA in the germline V gene (reference sequence). V was clipped by 7 bases and J by 3 bases; unmatched bases: 11. The CDR3 length is 15 residues. CDR3 sequence (DNA): TGCAGTGGGAGGGCCGGGACAGGGTGGACAGATACGCAGTATTTT. It is translated as CSGRAGTGWTDTQYF.